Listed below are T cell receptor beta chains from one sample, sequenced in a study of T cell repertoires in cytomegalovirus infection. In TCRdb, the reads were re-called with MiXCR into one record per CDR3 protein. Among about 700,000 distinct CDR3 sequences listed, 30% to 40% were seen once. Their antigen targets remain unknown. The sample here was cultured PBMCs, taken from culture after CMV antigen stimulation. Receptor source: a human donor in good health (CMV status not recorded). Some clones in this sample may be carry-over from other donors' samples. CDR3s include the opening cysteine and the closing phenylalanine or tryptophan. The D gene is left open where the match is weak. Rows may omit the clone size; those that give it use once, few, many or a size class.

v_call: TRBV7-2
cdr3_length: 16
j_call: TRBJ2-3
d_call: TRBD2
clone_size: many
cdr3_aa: CASSLGVAGESDTQYF

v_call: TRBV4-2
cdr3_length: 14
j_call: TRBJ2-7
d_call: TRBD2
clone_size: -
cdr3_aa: CASSQLIAGDEQYF

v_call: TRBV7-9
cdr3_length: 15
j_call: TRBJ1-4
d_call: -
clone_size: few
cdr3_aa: CASSDNRALDEKLFF

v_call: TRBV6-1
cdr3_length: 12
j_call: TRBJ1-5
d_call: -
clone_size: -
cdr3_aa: CATSEGDRPQHF

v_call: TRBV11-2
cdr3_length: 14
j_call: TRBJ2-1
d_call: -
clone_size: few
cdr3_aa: CASSSGWGLNEQFF

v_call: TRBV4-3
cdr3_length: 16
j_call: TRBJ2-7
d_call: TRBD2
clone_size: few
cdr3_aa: CASSQEPGLANYEQYF

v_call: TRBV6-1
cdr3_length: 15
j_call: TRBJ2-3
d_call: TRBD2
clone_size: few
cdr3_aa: CASSEIAGGPYTQYF

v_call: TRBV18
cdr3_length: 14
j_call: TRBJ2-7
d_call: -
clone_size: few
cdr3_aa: CASSPIMSSYEQYF

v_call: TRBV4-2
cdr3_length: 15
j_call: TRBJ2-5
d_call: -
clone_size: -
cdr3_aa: CASSQEGTEQETQYF

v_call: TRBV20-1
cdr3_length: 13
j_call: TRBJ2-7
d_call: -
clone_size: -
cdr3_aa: CSASSGVSREQYF

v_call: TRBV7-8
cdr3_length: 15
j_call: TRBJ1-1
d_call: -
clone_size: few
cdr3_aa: CASSLNEAVNTEAFF

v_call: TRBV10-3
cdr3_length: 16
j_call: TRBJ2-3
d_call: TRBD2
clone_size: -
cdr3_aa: CAISAASGRGPDTQYF

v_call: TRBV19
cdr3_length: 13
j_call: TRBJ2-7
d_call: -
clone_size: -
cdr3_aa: CASSLTDAYEQYF

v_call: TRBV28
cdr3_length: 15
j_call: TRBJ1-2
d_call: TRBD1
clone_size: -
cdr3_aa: CASSNPTGATYGYTF

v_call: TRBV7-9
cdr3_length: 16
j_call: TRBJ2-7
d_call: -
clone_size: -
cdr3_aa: CASSQDPGPSDYEQYF

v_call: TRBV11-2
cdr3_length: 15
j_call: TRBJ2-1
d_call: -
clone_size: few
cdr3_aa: CASSPRGSYEGEQFF

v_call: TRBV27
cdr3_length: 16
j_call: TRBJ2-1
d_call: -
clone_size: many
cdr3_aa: CASSPLGGSSYNEQFF

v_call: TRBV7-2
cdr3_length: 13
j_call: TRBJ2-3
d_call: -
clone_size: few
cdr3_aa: CATRKGASGTQYF

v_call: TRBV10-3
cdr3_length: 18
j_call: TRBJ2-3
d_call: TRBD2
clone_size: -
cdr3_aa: CAISDRWTSGTSTDTQYF

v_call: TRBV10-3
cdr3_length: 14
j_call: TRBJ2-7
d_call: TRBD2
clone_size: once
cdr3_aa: CAISNSGTSYEQYF

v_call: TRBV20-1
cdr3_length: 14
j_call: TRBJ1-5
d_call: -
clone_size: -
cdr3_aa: CSAIPGGRNQPQHF

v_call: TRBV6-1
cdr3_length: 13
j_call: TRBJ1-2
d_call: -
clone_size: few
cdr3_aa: CASSEATLGGYTF

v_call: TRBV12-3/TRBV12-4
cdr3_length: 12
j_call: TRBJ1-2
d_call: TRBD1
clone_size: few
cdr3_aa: CASTGTGSGYTF

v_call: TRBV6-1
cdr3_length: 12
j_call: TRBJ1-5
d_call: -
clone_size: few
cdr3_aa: CASKWWDQPQHF

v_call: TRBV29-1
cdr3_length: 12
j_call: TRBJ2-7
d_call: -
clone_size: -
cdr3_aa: CSVVRKGDEQYF

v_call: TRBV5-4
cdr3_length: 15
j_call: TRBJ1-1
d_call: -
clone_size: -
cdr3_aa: CASSQAISLNTEAFF

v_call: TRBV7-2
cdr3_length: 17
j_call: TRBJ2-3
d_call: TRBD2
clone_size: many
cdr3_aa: CASSLWGGAGGEDTQYF

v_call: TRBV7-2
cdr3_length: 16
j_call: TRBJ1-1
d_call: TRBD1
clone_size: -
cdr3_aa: CASSSPGTGANTEAFF

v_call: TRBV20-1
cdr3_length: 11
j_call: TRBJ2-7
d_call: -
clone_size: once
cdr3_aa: CSVVLADEQYF

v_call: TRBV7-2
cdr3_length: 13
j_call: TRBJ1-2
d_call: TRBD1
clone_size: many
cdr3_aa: CASSQGQVAGYTF

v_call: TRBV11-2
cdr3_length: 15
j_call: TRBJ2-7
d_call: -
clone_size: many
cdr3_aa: CASSLDLGDLNEQYF

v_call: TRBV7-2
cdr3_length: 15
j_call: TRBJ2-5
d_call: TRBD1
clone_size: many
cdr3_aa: CASSTPQGWQETQYF

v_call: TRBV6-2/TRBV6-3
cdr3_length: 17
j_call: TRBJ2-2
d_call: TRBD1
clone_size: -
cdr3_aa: CASSYDRGQTNTGELFF

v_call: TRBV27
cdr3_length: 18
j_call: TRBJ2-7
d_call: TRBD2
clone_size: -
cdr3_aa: CASSLSRTSGRGSYEQYF

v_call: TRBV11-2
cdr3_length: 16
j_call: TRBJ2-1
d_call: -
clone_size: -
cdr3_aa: CASSSNLVAAYNEQFF

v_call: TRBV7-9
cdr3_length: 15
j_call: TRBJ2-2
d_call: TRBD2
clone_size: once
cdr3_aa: CASSLEGLAAGELFF

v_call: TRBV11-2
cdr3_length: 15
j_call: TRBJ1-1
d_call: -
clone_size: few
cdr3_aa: CASSSRGDLNTEAFF